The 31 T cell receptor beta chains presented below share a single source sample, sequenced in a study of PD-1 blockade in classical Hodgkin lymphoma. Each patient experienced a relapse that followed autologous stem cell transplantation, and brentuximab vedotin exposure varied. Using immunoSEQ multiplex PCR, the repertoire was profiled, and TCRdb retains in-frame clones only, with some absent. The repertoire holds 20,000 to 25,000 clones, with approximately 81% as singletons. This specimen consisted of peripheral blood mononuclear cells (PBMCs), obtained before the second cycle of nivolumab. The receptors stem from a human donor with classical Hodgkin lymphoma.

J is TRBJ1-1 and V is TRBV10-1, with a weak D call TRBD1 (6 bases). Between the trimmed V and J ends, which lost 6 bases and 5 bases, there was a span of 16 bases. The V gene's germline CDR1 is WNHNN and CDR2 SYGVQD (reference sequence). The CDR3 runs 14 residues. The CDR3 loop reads CASSPRQGITEAFF. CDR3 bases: TGCGCCAGCAGCCCCCGCCAGGGGATAACTGAAGCTTTCTTT.

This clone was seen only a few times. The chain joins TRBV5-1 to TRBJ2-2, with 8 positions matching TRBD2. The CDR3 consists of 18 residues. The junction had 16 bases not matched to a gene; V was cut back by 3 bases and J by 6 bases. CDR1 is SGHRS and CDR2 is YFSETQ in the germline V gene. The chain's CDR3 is CASSSQARTSSSPGELFF. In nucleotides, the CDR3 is TGCGCCAGCAGCTCGCAGGCCCGGACTAGCAGTAGTCCCGGGGAGCTGTTTTTT.

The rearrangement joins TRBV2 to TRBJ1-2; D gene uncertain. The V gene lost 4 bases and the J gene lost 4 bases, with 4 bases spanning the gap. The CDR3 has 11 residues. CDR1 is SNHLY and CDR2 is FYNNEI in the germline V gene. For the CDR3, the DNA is TGTGCCAGCAGTGCACGCTATGGCTACACCTTC. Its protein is CASSARYGYTF.

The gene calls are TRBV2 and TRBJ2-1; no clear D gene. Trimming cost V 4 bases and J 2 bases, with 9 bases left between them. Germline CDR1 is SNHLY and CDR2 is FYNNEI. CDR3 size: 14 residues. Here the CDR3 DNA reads TGTGCCAGCAGTGCAAGCTCCACCTACAATGAGCAGTTCTTC. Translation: CASSASSTYNEQFF.

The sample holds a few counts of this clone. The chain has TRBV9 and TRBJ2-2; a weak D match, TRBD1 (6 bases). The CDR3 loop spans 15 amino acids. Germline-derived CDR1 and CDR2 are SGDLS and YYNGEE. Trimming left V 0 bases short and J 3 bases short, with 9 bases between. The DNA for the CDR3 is TGTGCCAGCAGCGTAGGACAGGTACACACCGGGGAGCTGTTTTTT. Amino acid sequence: CASSVGQVHTGELFF.

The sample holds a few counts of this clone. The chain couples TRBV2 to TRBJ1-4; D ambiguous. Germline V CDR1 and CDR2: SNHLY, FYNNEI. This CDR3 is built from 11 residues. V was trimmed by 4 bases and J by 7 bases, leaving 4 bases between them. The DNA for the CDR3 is TGTGCCAGCAGTGTGCGTGAAAAACTGTTTTTT. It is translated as CASSVREKLFF.

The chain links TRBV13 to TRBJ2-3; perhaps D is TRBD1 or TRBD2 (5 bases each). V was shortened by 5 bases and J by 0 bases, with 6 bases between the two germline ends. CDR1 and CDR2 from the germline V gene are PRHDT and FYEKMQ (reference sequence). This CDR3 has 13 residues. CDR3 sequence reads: CASSRDSTDTQYF. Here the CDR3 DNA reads TGTGCCAGCAGCCGGGACAGCACAGATACGCAGTATTTT.

CDR3 sequence (DNA): TGTGCCTGGAGTTTCGATACGGTGGATAACTATGGCTACACCTTC. Translated, it gives CAWSFDTVDNYGYTF. The chain is built from TRBV30 and TRBJ1-2; D uncertain. The germline V gene encodes CDR1 GTSNPN and CDR2 SVGIG (reference sequence). V lost 2 bases to trimming and J lost 1 base, with 14 bases between them. This CDR3 spans 15 amino acids.

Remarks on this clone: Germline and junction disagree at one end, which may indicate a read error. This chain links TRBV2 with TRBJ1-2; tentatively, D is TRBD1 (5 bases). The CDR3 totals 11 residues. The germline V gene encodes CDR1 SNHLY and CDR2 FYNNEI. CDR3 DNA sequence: TGTGCCAGCAGTGAGACTTGGGACTCTCGCTTC. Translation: CASSETWDSRF.

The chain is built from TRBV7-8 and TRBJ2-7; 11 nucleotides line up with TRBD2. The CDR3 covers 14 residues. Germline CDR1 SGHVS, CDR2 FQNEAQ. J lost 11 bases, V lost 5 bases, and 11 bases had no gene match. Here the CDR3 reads CASSLLAGEALKYF. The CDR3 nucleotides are TGTGCCAGCAGCCTACTAGCGGGGGAGGCATTAAAGTACTTC.

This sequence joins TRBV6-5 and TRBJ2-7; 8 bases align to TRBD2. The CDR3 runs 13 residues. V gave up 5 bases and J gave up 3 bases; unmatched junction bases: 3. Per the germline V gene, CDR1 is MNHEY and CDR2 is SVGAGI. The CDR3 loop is CASSRGGLYEQYF. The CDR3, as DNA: TGTGCCAGCAGTCGGGGGGGCCTCTACGAGCAGTACTTC.

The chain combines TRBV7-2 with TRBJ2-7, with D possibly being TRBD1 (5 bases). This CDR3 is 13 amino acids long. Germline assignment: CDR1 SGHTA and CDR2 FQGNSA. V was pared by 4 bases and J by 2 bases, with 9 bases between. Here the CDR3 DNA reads TGTGCCAGCAGCTCCTACAGGCCCTACGAGCAGTACTTC. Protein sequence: CASSSYRPYEQYF. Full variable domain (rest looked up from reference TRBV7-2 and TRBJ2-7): GAGVSQSPSNKVTEKGKDVELRCDPISGHTALYWYRQSLGQGLEFLIYFQGNSAPDKSGLPSDRFSAERTGGSVSTLTIQRTQQEDSAVYLCASSSYRPYEQYFGPGTRLTVT.

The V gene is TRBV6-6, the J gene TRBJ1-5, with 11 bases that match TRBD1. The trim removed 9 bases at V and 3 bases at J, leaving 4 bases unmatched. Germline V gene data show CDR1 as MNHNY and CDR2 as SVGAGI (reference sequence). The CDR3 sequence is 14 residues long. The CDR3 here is CASRDRGDNQPQHF. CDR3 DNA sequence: TGTGCCAGTAGGGACAGGGGGGACAATCAGCCCCAGCATTTT.

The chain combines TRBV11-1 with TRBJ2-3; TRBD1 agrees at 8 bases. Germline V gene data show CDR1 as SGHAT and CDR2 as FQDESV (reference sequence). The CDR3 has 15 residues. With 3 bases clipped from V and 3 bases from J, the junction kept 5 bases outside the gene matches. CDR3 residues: CASSFSDRETDTQYF. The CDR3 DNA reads TGTGCCAGCAGCTTTTCGGACAGGGAGACAGATACGCAGTATTTT.

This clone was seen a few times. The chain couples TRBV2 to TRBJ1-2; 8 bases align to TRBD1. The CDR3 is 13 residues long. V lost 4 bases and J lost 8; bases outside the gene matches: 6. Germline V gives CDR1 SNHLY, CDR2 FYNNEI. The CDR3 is CASSADRVMGYTF. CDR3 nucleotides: TGTGCCAGCAGTGCGGACAGGGTCATGGGCTACACCTTC.

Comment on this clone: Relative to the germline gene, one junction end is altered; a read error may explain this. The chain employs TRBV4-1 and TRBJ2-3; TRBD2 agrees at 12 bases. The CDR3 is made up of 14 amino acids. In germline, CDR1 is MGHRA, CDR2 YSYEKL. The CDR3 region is CASSQDPRLAGVRF. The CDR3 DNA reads TGCGCCAGCAGCCAAGATCCTAGACTAGCGGGAGTTCGATTT.

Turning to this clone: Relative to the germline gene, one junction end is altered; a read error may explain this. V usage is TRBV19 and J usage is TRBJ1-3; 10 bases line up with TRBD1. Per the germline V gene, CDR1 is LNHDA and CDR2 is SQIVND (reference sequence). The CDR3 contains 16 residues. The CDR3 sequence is CASSIGTGETGNTIYF. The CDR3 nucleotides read TGTGCCAGTAGCATAGGGACAGGGGAGACTGGAAACACCATATATTTT.

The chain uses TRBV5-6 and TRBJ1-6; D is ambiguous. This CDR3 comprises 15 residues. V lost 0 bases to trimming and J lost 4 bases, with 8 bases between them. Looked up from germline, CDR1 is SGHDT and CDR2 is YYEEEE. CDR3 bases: TGTGCCAGCAGCTTGGTTACAGAATATAATTCACCCCTCCACTTT. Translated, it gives CASSLVTEYNSPLHF.

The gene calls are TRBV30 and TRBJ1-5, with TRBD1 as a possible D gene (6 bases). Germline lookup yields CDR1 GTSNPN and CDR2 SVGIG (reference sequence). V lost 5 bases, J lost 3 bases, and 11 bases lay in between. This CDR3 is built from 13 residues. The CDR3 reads CAWGQTFNQPQHF. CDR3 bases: TGTGCCTGGGGACAGACATTCAATCAGCCCCAGCATTTT. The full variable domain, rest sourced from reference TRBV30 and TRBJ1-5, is SQTIHQWPATLVQPVGSPLSLECTVEGTSNPNLYWYRQAAGRGLQLLFYSVGIGQISSEVPQNLSASRPQDRQFILSSKKLLLSDSGFYLCAWGQTFNQPQHFGDGTRLSIL.

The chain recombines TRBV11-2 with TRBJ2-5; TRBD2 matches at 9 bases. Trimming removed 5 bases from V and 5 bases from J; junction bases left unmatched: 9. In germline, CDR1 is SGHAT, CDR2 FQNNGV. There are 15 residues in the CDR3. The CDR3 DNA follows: TGTGCCAGCAGCCCCGCCCTAGCGGGACGTGAGACCCAGTACTTC. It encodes CASSPALAGRETQYF.

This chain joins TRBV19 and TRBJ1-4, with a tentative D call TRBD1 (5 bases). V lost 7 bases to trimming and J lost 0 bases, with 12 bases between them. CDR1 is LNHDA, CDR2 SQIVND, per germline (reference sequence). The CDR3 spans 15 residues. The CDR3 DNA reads TGTGCCAGTACATATGGGGACGCAACTAATGAAAAACTGTTTTTT. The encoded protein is CASTYGDATNEKLFF.

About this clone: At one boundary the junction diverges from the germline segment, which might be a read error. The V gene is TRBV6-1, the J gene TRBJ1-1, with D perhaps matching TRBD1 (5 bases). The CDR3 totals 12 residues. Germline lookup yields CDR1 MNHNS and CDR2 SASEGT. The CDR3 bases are TGTGCCAGCAGTGAAACGGGGCAGAGAGCAGCATTT. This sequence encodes CASSETGQRAAF.

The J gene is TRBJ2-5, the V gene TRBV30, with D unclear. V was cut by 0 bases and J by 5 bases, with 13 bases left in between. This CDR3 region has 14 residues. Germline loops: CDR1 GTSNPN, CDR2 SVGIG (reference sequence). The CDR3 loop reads CAWSVWLGLETQYF. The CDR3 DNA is TGTGCCTGGAGTGTTTGGCTAGGTTTGGAGACCCAGTACTTC.

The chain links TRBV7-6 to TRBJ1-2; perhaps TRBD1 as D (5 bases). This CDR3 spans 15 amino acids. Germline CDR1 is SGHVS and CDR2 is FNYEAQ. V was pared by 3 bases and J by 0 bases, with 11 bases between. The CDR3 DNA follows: TGTGCCAGCAGCTTGGGGGTCGGAGCTAACTATGGCTACACCTTC. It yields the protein CASSLGVGANYGYTF.

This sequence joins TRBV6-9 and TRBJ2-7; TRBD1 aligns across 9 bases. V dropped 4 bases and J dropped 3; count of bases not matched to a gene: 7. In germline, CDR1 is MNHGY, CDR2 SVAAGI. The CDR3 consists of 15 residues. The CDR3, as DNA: TGTGCCAGCAGTTCCCCGGGACAGGGACGCTACGAGCAGTACTTC. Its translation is CASSSPGQGRYEQYF.

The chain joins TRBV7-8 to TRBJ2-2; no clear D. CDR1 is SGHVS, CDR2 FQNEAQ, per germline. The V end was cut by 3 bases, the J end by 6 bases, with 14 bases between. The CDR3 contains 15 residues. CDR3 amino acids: CASSFQPSFPGELFF. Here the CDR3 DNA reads TGTGCCAGCAGCTTCCAGCCCTCTTTTCCCGGGGAGCTGTTTTTT.

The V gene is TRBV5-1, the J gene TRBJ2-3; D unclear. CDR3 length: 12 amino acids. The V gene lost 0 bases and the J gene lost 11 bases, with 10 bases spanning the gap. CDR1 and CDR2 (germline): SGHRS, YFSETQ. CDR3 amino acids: CASSLVGGEQYF. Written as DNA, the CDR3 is TGCGCCAGCAGCTTGGTGGGTGGAGAGCAGTATTTT.

CDR3 bases: TGTGCCACAACCTATAGATTCGGCAATGAGCAGTTCTTC. Translation gives CATTYRFGNEQFF. This chain joins TRBV5-4 and TRBJ2-1, with unresolved D. The V end lost 9 bases, the J end lost 6 bases, and 16 bases lay between the germline ends. Germline loops: CDR1 SGHNT, CDR2 YYREEE (reference sequence). This CDR3 spans 13 amino acids.

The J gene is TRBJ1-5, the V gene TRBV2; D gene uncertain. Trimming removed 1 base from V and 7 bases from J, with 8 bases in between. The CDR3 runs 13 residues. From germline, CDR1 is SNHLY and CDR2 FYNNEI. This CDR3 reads CASSEDLGQPQHF. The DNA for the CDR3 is TGTGCCAGCAGTGAAGACTTGGGCCAGCCCCAGCATTTT.

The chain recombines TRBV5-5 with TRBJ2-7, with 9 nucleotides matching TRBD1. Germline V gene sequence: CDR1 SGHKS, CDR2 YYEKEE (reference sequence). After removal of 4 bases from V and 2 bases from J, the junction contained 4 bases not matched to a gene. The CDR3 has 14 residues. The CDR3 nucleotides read TGTGCCAGCAGCCCCCGGGACAGGGCCTACGAGCAGTACTTC. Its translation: CASSPRDRAYEQYF.

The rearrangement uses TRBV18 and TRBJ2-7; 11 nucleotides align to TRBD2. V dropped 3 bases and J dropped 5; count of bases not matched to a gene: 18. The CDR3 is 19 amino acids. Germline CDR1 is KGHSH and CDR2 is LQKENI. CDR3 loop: CASSPPLGLAGGLNDEQYF. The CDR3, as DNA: TGTGCCAGCTCACCCCCGTTGGGGCTAGCGGGAGGACTCAACGACGAGCAGTACTTC.